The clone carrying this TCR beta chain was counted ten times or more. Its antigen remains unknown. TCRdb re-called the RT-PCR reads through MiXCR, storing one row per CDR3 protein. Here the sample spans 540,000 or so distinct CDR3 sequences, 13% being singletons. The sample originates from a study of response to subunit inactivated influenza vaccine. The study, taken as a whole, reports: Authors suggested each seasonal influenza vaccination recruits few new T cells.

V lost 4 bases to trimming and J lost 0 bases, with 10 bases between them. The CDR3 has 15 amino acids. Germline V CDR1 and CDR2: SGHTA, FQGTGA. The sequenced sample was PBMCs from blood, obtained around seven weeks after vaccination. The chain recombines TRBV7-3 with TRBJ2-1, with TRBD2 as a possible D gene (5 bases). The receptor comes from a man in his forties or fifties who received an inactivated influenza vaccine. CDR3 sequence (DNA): TGTGCCAGCAGCTCCGCGGGCCTCTCCTACAATGAGCAGTTCTTC. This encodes CASSSAGLSYNEQFF.